The clone carrying this TCR beta chain was seen only a few times. These data are taken from a study of shared clonotypes between healthy human individuals. Overall study context: Donors were two women and a few men aged 18 to 49.

The germline CDR1 and CDR2 sequences are SGHRS and YFSETQ. CDR3 length equals 15 residues. V lost 0 bases to trimming and J lost 2 bases; unmatched junction nucleotides: 4. It was around 91 million PBMCs that unsorted samples used for genomic DNA. Across several immunoSEQ plates, the genomic DNA of each subset was split evenly. The team ran DNA from unsorted PBMCs on ten immunoSEQ deep assay plates for sequencing. Some clones are missing from TCRdb's copy, which holds only in-frame ones; the method was immunoSEQ multiplex PCR. This table holds a few hundred thousand clones, roughly 80% found once. Specimen: PBMCs. This chain joins TRBV5-1 and TRBJ1-2; TRBD1 agrees at 7 bases. The receptor was isolated from a woman in her 40s in good health. Some clones in this sample may be carry-over from other donors' samples. CDR3 region: CASSLGGTENYGYTF. For the CDR3, the DNA is TGCGCCAGCAGCTTGGGAGGGACAGAGAACTATGGCTACACCTTC.